This T cell receptor (beta chain) derives from a study of early T cells in non-severe SARS-CoV-2 infection. Study summary: Unsorted whole blood bulk RNA was sequenced, with unpaired chains. Regarding the study as a whole: The VDJdb matching leaned toward anti-spike CD8 responses and overlooked private and CD4 specificities.

This clonotype was found many times. The antigen is not known. CDR3 length: 16 residues. V was pared by 3 bases and J by 5 bases, with 18 bases between. Germline CDR1 and CDR2: MDHEN and SYDVKM. Unique molecular identifiers were affixed to single, distinct cDNA molecules. TCRdb reprocessed the 5' RACE reads via MiXCR and lists one record per CDR3 protein. Among more than 90,000 distinct CDR3 sequences listed, under 15% were seen once. The sequence was obtained from an adult who was a healthcare worker with PCR-confirmed SARS-CoV-2 infection or an uninfected control (not recorded which). The sequencing input was whole blood. V usage is TRBV28 and J usage is TRBJ2-3; maybe TRBD1 (6 bases). CDR3: CASSFQGSGVGDTQYF. Written as DNA, the CDR3 is TGTGCCAGCAGTTTTCAAGGGTCAGGGGTTGGAGATACGCAGTATTTT.